Listed below are T cell receptor beta chains from one sample, sequenced in a study of cytomegalovirus exposure and HLA in healthy donors. The method was immunoSEQ multiplex PCR; TCRdb's version includes in-frame clones alone and lacks a portion of them. Here the sample spans about 54,000 clones, more than 65% being singletons. The material sequenced was PBMCs. Receptors were obtained from a woman between 18 and 29 years old in good health and CMV-seronegative. The CDR3 runs from the conserved cysteine through the conserved F or W. Fields, in order: V gene, J gene, D gene, clone size, CDR3 DNA, CDR3 protein. A D gene is named only where the DNA matches it firmly. Some rows have no size entry. The others give once, few or many, or a class for an expanded clone.

>TRBV6-5|TRBJ2-1|.|.
TGTGCCAGCAGCCCCCGTCCAGGTCTAAATCCAGAGCAGTTCTTC
CASSPRPGLNPEQFF
>TRBV19|TRBJ2-5|TRBD2|.
TGTGCCAGTAGTATTATGCGGGAGACGAAAGAGACCCAGTACTTC
CASSIMRETKETQYF
>TRBV5-6|TRBJ2-7|.|.
TGTGCCAGCAAGAGGCCCGAGTCTGGATACGAGCAGTACTTC
CASKRPESGYEQYF
>TRBV5-4|TRBJ2-2|.|.
TGTGCCAGCAGCTTCGGGGTCGCCGCCGGGGGGCTGTCTTTT
CASSFGVAAGGLSF
>TRBV27|TRBJ1-5|.|.
TGTGCCAGCAGTTCCCAGGCGGGGCAGCCCCAGCATTTT
CASSSQAGQPQHF
>TRBV7-8|TRBJ2-4|TRBD2|.
TGTGCCAGCAGCGCGACTAGCGGGATTCTAGCCAAAAACATTCAGTACTTC
CASSATSGILAKNIQYF
>TRBV6-1|TRBJ2-6|TRBD1|medium-sized
TGTGCCAGCAGTGTTCAGGGGGCTGGGGCCAACGTCCTGACTTTC
CASSVQGAGANVLTF
>TRBV5-4|TRBJ2-3|.|.
TGTGCCAGCAGCTCCCTAGGGGGGGCCACAGATACGCAGTATTTT
CASSSLGGATDTQYF
>TRBV6-5|TRBJ2-3|.|.
TGTGCCAGCACCGCGGGCCTCTTGGATACGCAGTATTTT
CASTAGLLDTQYF
>TRBV29-1|TRBJ2-6|TRBD1|.
TGCAGCGTCCGACAGGGGGCCAACACTCCCAACGGCCTGACTTTC
CSVRQGANTPNGLTF
>TRBV4-2|TRBJ1-4|.|.
TGTGCCAGCAGCCAAGGAGGTCAGCTTGAAAAACTGTTTTTT
CASSQGGQLEKLFF
>TRBV6-1|TRBJ2-7|TRBD2|.
TGTGCCAGCAGTGAAGCAAGGGCTAGCGGGTTCGACGAGCAGTACTTC
CASSEARASGFDEQYF
>TRBV6-4|TRBJ2-2|TRBD2|few
TGTGCCAGCAGTGAGGGGACTAGCGGGGTCCCCGGGGAGCTGTTTTTT
CASSEGTSGVPGELFF
>TRBV6-4|TRBJ2-2|.|.
TGTGCCAGCAGTGACGCGGACAGCACCGGGGAGCTGTTTTTT
CASSDADSTGELFF
>TRBV6-5|TRBJ2-3|.|few
TGTGCCAGCAGTCCCGACACTTGGAACACAGATACGCAGTATTTT
CASSPDTWNTDTQYF
>TRBV7-3|TRBJ1-6|.|.
TGTGCCAGCAGCCTCGGGCAGGGTGGTTCACCCCTCCACTTT
CASSLGQGGSPLHF
>TRBV6-4|TRBJ2-5|TRBD2|.
TGTGCCAGCAGTGACGAAGCGGGAGGGTGGGAGACCCAGTACTTC
CASSDEAGGWETQYF
>TRBV5-1|TRBJ2-1|.|once
TGCGCCAGCAGCCCCCTCGGGGTCGGGAGCAATGAGCAGTTCTTC
CASSPLGVGSNEQFF
>TRBV6-1|TRBJ1-1|.|.
TGTGCCAGCAGTGAAGCCCAGGGACTGGGGCGACCCTCTGAAGCTTTCTTT
CASSEAQGLGRPSEAFF
>TRBV28|TRBJ2-3|TRBD2|once
TGTGCCAGCAGCTTTAGCGGGACTGGCGGCACAGATACGCAGTATTTT
CASSFSGTGGTDTQYF
>TRBV5-1|TRBJ2-3|TRBD2|.
TGCGCCAGCAGCTTGGGAAGCTCTAGCGGGAGGGCAGATACGCAGTATTTT
CASSLGSSSGRADTQYF
>TRBV18|TRBJ1-5|TRBD1|.
TGTGCCAGCTCCCCGGGACAGGAACTTAGGCCCCAGCATTTT
CASSPGQELRPQHF
>TRBV21-1|TRBJ1-5|.|.
TGTGCCAGCAGCAAAGTCGCAGGGGGCTTTTGGTTGGACAATCAGCCCCAGCATTTT
CASSKVAGGFWLDNQPQHF
>TRBV5-1|TRBJ2-7|TRBD1|.
TGCGCCAGCAGCTTACTTGAGACAGGGTCCTACGAGCAGTACTTC
CASSLLETGSYEQYF
>TRBV14|TRBJ2-6|TRBD2|.
TGTGCCAGCAGCCGGGGACTAGCGGGAGGACCTGGGGCCAACGTCCTGACTTTC
CASSRGLAGGPGANVLTF
>TRBV27|TRBJ2-2|TRBD2|.
TGTGCCAGCAGTTTAAGAGGCGGGAGTTGGCCCGGGGAGCTGTTTTTT
CASSLRGGSWPGELFF